Below, 9 T cell receptor beta chains from the same sample are listed, as sequenced in a study of T cells in Graves' hyperthyroidism and ophthalmopathy. There were TCR beta CDR3 regions amplified from RNA transcripts. HTBI primers were the set used in a first-round RT-PCR of the TCR CDR3. One entry per CDR3 protein, called by TCRdb with MiXCR from the multiplex PCR reads. In the table there are some 500,000 distinct CDR3 sequences, around 24% of which are singletons. What was sequenced was blood. These receptors were taken from a woman under 40 with Graves' ophthalmopathy.

This clonotype was counted many times. The chain is built from TRBV5-1 and TRBJ2-5, with D possibly being TRBD1 (6 bases). Germline-derived CDR1 and CDR2 are SGHRS and YFSETQ. V was pared by 4 bases and J by 4 bases, with 17 bases between. The CDR3 sequence is 15 residues long. In DNA form, the CDR3 reads TGCGCCAGCAGCCTGGGGGCGTATGGTAGAGAGACCCAGTACTTC. Translated, it gives CASSLGAYGRETQYF.

This clonotype was observed at least ten times. The genes are TRBV6-2 or TRBV6-3 and TRBJ1-1, with D perhaps TRBD1 (5 bases). Germline V CDR1 and CDR2: MNHEY, SVGEGT. The V gene lost 8 bases and the J gene lost 5 bases, with 15 bases spanning the gap. This CDR3 contains 13 residues. In DNA, the CDR3 is TGTGCCAGCCGGGGCAGCGGGGGAACTGAAGCTTTCTTT. Translating gives CASRGSGGTEAFF.

The sample holds a few counts of this clonotype. The rearrangement joins TRBV6-1 to TRBJ1-1, with 8 bases lining up with TRBD1. Trimming removed 5 bases from V and 3 bases from J; junction bases left unmatched: 8. The CDR3 is 15 residues long. CDR1 and CDR2 (germline): MNHNS, SASEGT. The CDR3 region is CASSLQGARYTEAFF. CDR3 bases: TGTGCCAGCAGTCTGCAGGGGGCTCGGTACACTGAAGCTTTCTTT.

This clonotype was seen repeatedly, ten times or more. Its ends do not fully match the called genes, so a read error is possible. The chain joins TRBV27 to TRBJ1-2; D is unresolved. This CDR3 region has 13 residues. Germline V CDR1 and CDR2: MNHEY, SMNVEV (reference sequence). In nucleotides, the CDR3 is TGTGCCAGCAGTTTATATTTATTCGGCAGCGCCGGATTC. This sequence encodes CASSLYLFGSAGF.

This clonotype was picked up many times. The V gene is TRBV6-5, the J gene TRBJ1-2; D might be TRBD1 (5 bases). Trimming removed 2 bases from V and 11 bases from J, with 24 bases in between. Germline-derived CDR1 and CDR2 are MNHEY and SVGAGI. The CDR3 extends over 16 amino acids. CDR3 sequence (DNA): TGTGCCAGCAGTTACGGGGCGTTTGGGGCAGGAGAGGAGTACACCTTC. Amino acids: CASSYGAFGAGEEYTF.

The table lists this clonotype with a few counts. This sequence joins TRBV29-1 and TRBJ1-1, with 8 bases that match TRBD1. Germline values: CDR1 SQVTM, CDR2 ANQGSEA. Trimming took 6 bases from V and 3 from J; bases not matched to a gene: 6. The CDR3 totals 13 residues. This chain's CDR3 is CSVGTGGHTEAFF. In DNA, the CDR3 is TGCAGCGTGGGAACAGGGGGTCACACTGAAGCTTTCTTT.

At least ten counts were recorded for this clonotype. The chain uses TRBV6-5 and TRBJ1-1; D not resolved. The CDR3 runs to 11 residues. Germline assignment: CDR1 MNHEY and CDR2 SVGAGI. Trimming took off 7 bases at V and 6 bases at J, with 9 bases between the two ends. The CDR3 spells CASTLGAEAFF. The CDR3 DNA follows: TGTGCCAGCACCCTGGGCGCTGAAGCTTTCTTT.

This clonotype was counted at least ten times. V usage is TRBV20-1 and J usage is TRBJ1-2; 8 bases align to TRBD1. The CDR3 covers 15 residues. In germline, CDR1 is DFQATT, CDR2 SNEGSKA (reference sequence). J was trimmed by 6 bases and V by 1 base; bases with no gene match: 10. The CDR3 sequence: CSARAWQGALNGYTF. The CDR3 nucleotides read TGCAGTGCTAGAGCGTGGCAGGGGGCGCTTAATGGCTACACCTTC.

This clonotype occurred many times. CDR3 in DNA: TGCGCCAGCAGCCCCGGTGGGGCTTCCTACGAGCAGTACTTC. Amino acid sequence: CASSPGGASYEQYF. The genes are TRBV5-1 and TRBJ2-7; tentative D call: TRBD1 (5 bases). CDR1 is SGHRS, CDR2 YFSETQ, per germline. The length of the CDR3 is 14 residues. The V end lost 4 bases, the J end lost 1 base, and 12 bases lay between the germline ends.